Sequencing of this TCR beta chain was carried out in a study of cytomegalovirus exposure and HLA in healthy donors (TCRdb year 2017). For the wider study: In an earlier analysis of approximately 500 of the donors, 276 Gb of sequence data and roughly 100 million unique TCR beta sequences from about 179 million T cells were reported. About 320 gigabases of sequencing data and 70 million to 100 million unique TCR sequences were included in an early release covering about 620 HLA-typed donors. Of the approximately 400 genotyped donors, less than 90% were placed in the genetic ancestry cluster associated with self-reported Caucasian donors. The aim of the study was to test whether cataloging public T cell receptors could identify signatures of past pathogen exposure. Using immunosequencing, the study profiled T cell repertoires from fewer than 850 subjects and related those repertoires to cytomegalovirus serostatus. In addition to the first cohort of 666 subjects, a separate validation cohort of about 120 different subjects was used. To predict cytomegalovirus infection status, the study brought together high-throughput TCR immunosequencing, statistical association of individual TCRs with disease status, and machine learning. A later analysis re-analyzed previously published TCR beta repertoires from about 730 donors and added high-resolution HLA genotyping to study TCR occurrence patterns. Rather than using new phenotypic data, the later analysis identified candidate immune exposures from TCR beta sequences and from how often those sequences occurred across donors. To decide whether each TCR beta V gene segment behaved as functional or pseudogenic, an earlier analysis of 587 of the donors relied on high-throughput TCR beta sequencing. Donor age, sex, ethnicity and CMV serostatus were collected together with the repertoire data. In a later genetic analysis, genome-wide SNP genotypes for about 65% of the 666 donors were used, and that subset was treated as a discovery cohort. All discovery cohort repertoires had been generated using a single sequencing platform. Both class I and class II loci were covered by HLA typing, at four-digit resolution. The number of typed donors differed by locus: roughly 620-640 for A, B, C, DRB1 and DQB1; some 500 for DQA1; approximately 610 for DPA1; and around 470 for DPB1. Because of strong linkage in the cohort, five DR-DQ haplotypes were treated as single units for association and clustering. Among some 410 genotyped donors of the cohort, an average of 235,054 unique TCR beta nucleotide sequences were sequenced per donor, roughly a sixth of them non-productive.

Trimming removed 0 bases from V and 4 bases from J, leaving 6 bases between the germline ends. The CDR3 goes from the cysteine to the phenylalanine over 13 residues. Just CDR3 DNA is preserved here, 39 bases in frame from base 1. CDR1 and CDR2 were assigned from the germline V gene as SGHTA and FQGTGA. Turning to this clone: Its antigen remains unidentified. Within one base of it there is no much larger clone, and no base qualities were kept.

Beyond this particular receptor, the publication reports: Immune exposure information for the cohort was limited to CMV serostatus. A group of highly shared sequence variants was considered likely to be a technical artifact of the sequencing pipeline. A few of the identified cytomegalovirus-associated TCR beta chains were confirmed in vitro to be specific for cytomegalovirus antigens. An association between a missense DCLRE1C variant and V-gene and J-gene trimming of TCR beta chains was found in a later genetic analysis and replicated in an independent cohort. Some IMGT-functional V segments, including TRBV6-2 and TRBV6-3, could not be told apart with the 87-base-pair reads, so those segments were excluded. The cohort was sequenced for TCR beta chains only, and without alpha or paired-chain data the features that could be detected were limited. Specific HLA alleles were associated with some 15,000 TCR beta sequences at a false discovery rate of 0.05 in a later analysis. Because counts were too low, seventeen rarely observed V segments, including chromosome 9 orphons, were excluded from the earlier analysis of roughly 580 of the donors. Roughly uniform sequencing depth across donors was assumed in presence/absence analyses, although this assumption may not hold. Because some donors lacked HLA typing at each locus, the association tests relied only on the typed subset. In an earlier analysis of about 550 of the donors, most TCR beta V segments were observed in productive rearrangements about 87% or about 30% of the time, broadly matching IMGT annotations. Correlated functional status among segregating V segments might reflect linkage disequilibrium, but an unknown experimental factor could not be ruled out. The study listed approximately 150 TCR beta chains as associated with cytomegalovirus. When HLA alleles, especially DR and DQ, strongly co-occurred, attributing TCR associations to individual alleles was difficult. Across donors, most TCR sequences were observed very rarely, whereas some public TCRs were present in many individuals. According to a later analysis, TCR association rates differed among HLA loci, with DRB1 alleles showing the most associated TCRs and HLA-C alleles showing the fewest. A later analysis found that most CMV-associated TCR beta chains appeared HLA-restricted, with HLA associations seemingly driven largely by CMV exposure. A later genetic analysis reported fewer N-insertions in productive TCRs among donors in an Asian-associated ancestry cluster than the roughly 640-donor mean. The classifier was reported to diagnose cytomegalovirus status with high specificity and sensitivity in both the original cohort and the validation cohort. In a later analysis, HLA-associated TCR beta chains showed more clonal expansion and lower generation probabilities than non-associated chains that were equally common. According to the authors, the approach could potentially be generalized to other disease states and immunological phenotypes. Several of the top co-occurrence clusters appeared to be linked to parvovirus B19, influenza, CMV and Epstein-Barr virus, according to a later analysis. A further reported finding was that TCR beta sequences accurately predicted the HLA-A and HLA-B alleles for most subjects in the first cohort.

The cohort comprised hundreds of healthy bone marrow donors. At the time of sampling, all cohort members were nominally healthy, though unrecorded immune exposures were likely present. The donor was CMV seronegative and belonged to the group of 352 seronegative cohort members. A peripheral blood sample was provided by each donor, and peripheral blood mononuclear cells were used for TCR beta sequencing. The Qiagen DNeasy Blood Extraction Kit was used to extract genomic DNA from the blood cell samples. Libraries were constructed by the immunoSEQ multiplex PCR assay. A mixture of 60 forward primers for TCR Vbeta segments and 13 reverse primers for TCR Jbeta segments was used in the multiplex PCR. The CDR3 region of rearranged TCR beta genes was amplified from genomic DNA with a multiplex PCR assay. The Illumina HiSeq System was used to sequence the amplified TCR beta libraries as 87-base-pair reads. The original methods were these. Across the 670 or so repertoires, a later analysis counted tens of millions of unique TCR beta chains, 9.5 million to 12 million of which were shared by at least two donors. Raw reads were error-corrected and collapsed into unique sequences with a nearest-neighbor algorithm that merged closely related sequences to remove PCR and sequencing errors. V, D and J gene segments were assigned by aligning CDR3 sequences to IMGT reference sequences. For a sequence to be retained, at least a six-nucleotide match to both a V gene segment and a J gene segment was required. Rearrangements were classified as productive when the CDR3 lacked stop codons and remained in frame with V and J, and all other rearrangements were classified as non-productive. CDR3 was defined according to IMGT convention as the region running from the second conserved V-encoded cysteine to the conserved J-encoded phenylalanine. Sequences without an unambiguous match to a single V gene segment were excluded from the earlier analysis of a few hundred of the donors. An earlier analysis of over 450 of the donors classified V segments as functional when productive rearrangements were above 56.7% and as segregating when the standard deviation between donors was above 5%. A statistical classification framework was built to diagnose cytomegalovirus status from the catalog of TCR beta chain sequences. A later analysis assigned V and J genes by comparing TCR nucleotide sequences with IMGT/GENE-DB human TR gene sequences. A later analysis assigned CDR3 sequences and most-parsimonious VDJ recombination scenarios with the TCRdist pipeline. A later analysis defined each TCR beta chain by its CDR3 amino acid sequence plus V-gene family, and excluded reads lacking a unique V-gene family. A later analysis removed roughly 590 highly shared, low-generation-probability nucleotide sequences to deal with suspected cross-contamination and a sequencing artifact. In a later analysis, a clonal expansion index was calculated for each public chain from normalized within-repertoire ranks of inferred template counts. A later analysis computed generation probabilities with a VDJ recombination model fitted to out-of-frame rearrangements, and checked the results against IGoR. Hypergeometric tests were used in a later analysis to score TCR-TCR, TCR-HLA and TCR-CMV co-occurrence, with a repertoire-size bias correction applied to the TCR pairs. In a later analysis, false discovery rates were estimated by permuting HLA or CMV assignments 20 times. A later analysis grouped co-occurring TCRs with DBSCAN, adding TCRdist sequence similarity when clustering within HLA-allele-positive subsets. Repertoires with fewer than 30,000 or more than 120,000 public chains were left out of co-occurrence clustering, as were a handful of repertoires with anomalous nucleotide sharing. What TCRdb holds here is the immuneACCESS table cut down to in-frame rearrangements. Part of the clones is not present; checked against another copy, under half of the missing clones reflect an unresolved V gene, and the others are unexplained. That table gives V, J and clone size, and the DNA gave D and trimming. The sample table shows approximately 100,000 clones, and approximately 64% are seen once. The ten largest account for around 3.5% of the sample.

The TCR was taken from a woman between 45 and 65 years old in good health and CMV-seronegative. Sample: PBMCs. The rearranged segments are TRBV7-3 and TRBJ2-5; the D segment cannot be called with confidence. For the CDR3, the sequence is CASSLTFLETQYF. The DNA reads TGTGCCAGCAGCTTAACGTTCTTAGAGACCCAGTACTTC.